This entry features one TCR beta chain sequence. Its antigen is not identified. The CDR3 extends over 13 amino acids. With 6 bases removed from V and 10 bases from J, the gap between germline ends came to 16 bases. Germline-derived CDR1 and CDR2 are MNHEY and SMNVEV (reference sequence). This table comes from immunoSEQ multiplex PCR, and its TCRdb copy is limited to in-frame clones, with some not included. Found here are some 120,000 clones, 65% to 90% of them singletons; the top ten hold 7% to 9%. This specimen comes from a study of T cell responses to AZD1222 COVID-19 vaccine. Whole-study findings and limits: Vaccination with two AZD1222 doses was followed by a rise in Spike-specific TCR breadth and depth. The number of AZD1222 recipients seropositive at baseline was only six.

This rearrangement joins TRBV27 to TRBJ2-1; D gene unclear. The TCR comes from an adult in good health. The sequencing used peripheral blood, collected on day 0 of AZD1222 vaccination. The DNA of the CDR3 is TGTGCCAGCAGGACCTCAGTAGGGCACGAGCAGTTCTTC. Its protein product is CASRTSVGHEQFF.